Reported below is one T cell receptor beta chain. The sample comes from a study of blood T cell repertoires in COVID-19. Study details: Acute and convalescent COVID-19 samples came from the United States, Italy and Spain.

Clones were sequenced by immunoSEQ multiplex PCR, and TCRdb holds only the in-frame ones, with some missing. The sample yields a few hundred thousand clones, nearly 90% seen once. The CDR3 is 12 amino acids. Between the trimmed V and J ends, which lost 4 bases and 4 bases, there was a span of 7 bases. Germline values: CDR1 SNHLY, CDR2 FYNNEI. What was sequenced was peripheral blood. This clonotype originated in a woman in her thirties with COVID-19, enrolled during active disease. The chain combines TRBV2 with TRBJ1-2; D not resolved. In DNA, the CDR3 is TGTGCCAGCAGTGGCCAAGCCTATGGCTACACCTTC. Protein product: CASSGQAYGYTF.